This passage covers 13 T cell receptor beta chains from one sample sequenced in a study of blood T cell repertoires in COVID-19. Clones were sequenced by immunoSEQ multiplex PCR, and TCRdb holds only the in-frame ones, with some missing. Of about 57,000 clones listed, around 80% are singletons. The sequencing input was peripheral blood. The receptor set was obtained from a human donor in a cohort sampled during active COVID-19.

J is TRBJ2-7 and V is TRBV7-8, with 7 bases that match TRBD2. J lost 2 bases, V lost 1 base, and 2 bases had no gene match. The CDR3 consists of 14 residues. Germline assignment: CDR1 SGHVS and CDR2 FQNEAQ. CDR3 sequence (DNA): TGTGCCAGCAGCTTAGACGGGAGGACCTACGAGCAGTACTTC. It translates to CASSLDGRTYEQYF.

The CDR3 sequence is CASTRDRDSSYNEQFF. The CDR3, as DNA: TGTGCCAGCACCCGAGACCGGGACTCCTCCTACAATGAGCAGTTCTTC. The chain employs TRBV7-9 and TRBJ2-1; D is perhaps TRBD2 (6 bases). The CDR3 spans 16 residues. Trimming stripped 7 bases from V and 0 bases from J, with 16 bases between. From germline, CDR1 is SEHNR and CDR2 FQNEAQ (reference sequence).

This clone occurred many times. The gene calls are TRBV19 and TRBJ2-7; the match to TRBD1 covers 9 bases. There are 15 residues in the CDR3. The junction had 6 bases not matched to a gene; V was cut back by 5 bases and J by 1 base. The V gene's germline CDR1 is LNHDA and CDR2 SQIVND (reference sequence). The CDR3 here is CASSASGTGSYEQYF. The CDR3 DNA follows: TGTGCCAGTAGTGCCTCCGGGACAGGGTCCTACGAGCAGTACTTC.

The rearrangement uses TRBV4-1 and TRBJ2-3; 9 bases fit TRBD1. Germline V CDR1 and CDR2: MGHRA, YSYEKL. The CDR3 totals 16 residues. V lost 1 base, J lost 2 bases, and 4 bases stayed unmatched. CDR3 amino acids: CASSQGQGGDTDTQYF. CDR3 sequence (DNA): TGCGCCAGCAGCCAAGGACAGGGGGGGGACACAGATACGCAGTATTTT.

The genes are TRBV28 and TRBJ1-2, with no clear D. The CDR3 consists of 13 residues. The V and J ends lost 7 bases and 14 bases respectively, with 23 bases between them. CDR1 and CDR2 (germline): MDHEN, SYDVKM. CDR3: CASNIAPGGSATF. As DNA, the CDR3 is TGTGCCAGCAACATAGCCCCCGGTGGTAGCGCGACCTTC.

The J gene is TRBJ1-5, the V gene TRBV3-1 (or the pseudogene TRBV3-2); 9 positions agree with TRBD1. V lost 4 bases, J lost 7 bases, and 5 bases stayed unmatched. Germline CDR1 and CDR2: LGHDT and YNNKEL (reference sequence). This CDR3 has 14 amino acids. The CDR3 DNA reads as TGTGCCAGCAGCCCGGGACAGGGATGGCAGCCCCAGCATTTT. It translates to CASSPGQGWQPQHF.

This sequence joins TRBV30 and TRBJ1-2; 9 nucleotides line up with TRBD1. The V gene end was trimmed by 2 bases and the J gene end by 8 bases; junction bases not matched to a gene: 6. In germline, CDR1 is GTSNPN, CDR2 SVGIG (reference sequence). CDR3 length: 13 residues. CDR3 DNA sequence: TGTGCCTGGAGTCCCGGGACAGGGAGCGGCTACACCTTC. Translated, it gives CAWSPGTGSGYTF. Full variable domain (remainder filled in from reference TRBV30 and TRBJ1-2): SQTIHQWPATLVQPVGSPLSLECTVEGTSNPNLYWYRQAAGRGLQLLFYSVGIGQISSEVPQNLSASRPQDRQFILSSKKLLLSDSGFYLCAWSPGTGSGYTFGSGTRLTVV.

The rearrangement links TRBV7-3 to TRBJ1-5; the D is unclear. There are 14 residues in the CDR3. Germline V gene data show CDR1 as SGHTA and CDR2 as FQGTGA. V was clipped by 0 bases and J by 1 base, with 4 bases between them. Here the CDR3 reads CASSLTPSNQPQHF. In nucleotides, the CDR3 is TGTGCCAGCAGCTTAACTCCGAGCAATCAGCCCCAGCATTTT.

The V gene is TRBV7-2, the J gene TRBJ2-7; 9 bases are shared with TRBD2. CDR1 is SGHTA and CDR2 is FQGNSA in the germline V gene. Losses at the gene ends were 1 base for V and 4 bases for J; bases not matched to a gene: 2. The CDR3 runs to 14 residues. The chain's CDR3 is CASSLVAGEYEQYF. CDR3 sequence (DNA): TGTGCCAGCAGCTTAGTAGCGGGAGAGTACGAGCAGTACTTC.

This clone is a singleton in its sample. The chain recombines TRBV1 with TRBJ1-3; TRBD1 is the table's D call and was not checked against the DNA. TRBV1 is labeled a pseudogene. This CDR3 is built from 15 residues. The CDR3 sequence: CTSSQEGTSGNTIYF. The CDR3 DNA sequence: TGCACCAGCAGCCAAGAAGGGACATCTGGAAACACCATATATTTT.

This clone was found a few times. V gene TRBV7-8 combines with J gene TRBJ2-2, with TRBD1 as a possible D gene (5 bases). The CDR3 has 13 residues. The V end was cut by 2 bases, the J end by 8 bases, with 9 bases between. From germline, CDR1 is SGHVS and CDR2 FQNEAQ. The CDR3 sequence is CASSLQGAGELFF. The CDR3 nucleotides are TGTGCCAGCAGCTTACAAGGGGCTGGGGAGCTGTTTTTT.

The chain carries TRBV28 and TRBJ1-2, with TRBD1 matching over 8 bases. Germline-derived CDR1 and CDR2 are MDHEN and SYDVKM. The V segment lost 2 bases and the J segment 3 bases; nucleotides outside the gene matches: 5. The CDR3 runs 15 residues. CDR3 DNA: TGTGCCAGCAGTTTACCGCAGGGGGCTTACTATGGCTACACCTTC. This encodes CASSLPQGAYYGYTF.

This chain uses TRBV5-6 with TRBJ2-2; D possibly corresponds to TRBD2 (6 bases). The V gene's germline CDR1 is SGHDT and CDR2 YYEEEE. CDR3 size: 16 residues. V lost 1 base, J lost 1 base, and 11 bases lay in between. This chain's CDR3 is CASSLRRAWNTGELFF. CDR3 DNA: TGTGCCAGCAGCTTGAGGAGGGCGTGGAACACCGGGGAGCTGTTTTTT.